These 21 T cell receptor beta chains were sequenced from one sample in a study of blood T cell repertoires in COVID-19. Data came from immunoSEQ multiplex PCR; TCRdb stores just in-frame clones and leaves some out. The data show some 490,000 clones, about 85% seen once. The sequenced sample consisted of PBMCs or T cells enriched from blood (not recorded which). All receptors come from a woman aged 55-69 years who had recovered from COVID-19.

As concerns this clone: This sample also contains other DNA sequences that code for the same CDR3. The chain has TRBV5-1 and TRBJ2-2; 11 bases are a match to TRBD2. After removal of 0 bases from V and 5 bases from J, the junction contained 0 bases not matched to a gene. The germline CDR1 and CDR2 sequences are SGHRS and YFSETQ. The CDR3 covers 15 residues. CDR3 sequence reads: CASSLGLAGTGELFF. The CDR3 DNA reads as TGCGCCAGCAGCTTGGGACTAGCGGGAACCGGGGAGCTGTTTTTT.

The genes are TRBV18 and TRBJ1-1, with a weak D call TRBD1 (5 bases). The CDR3 runs to 14 residues. V gave up 3 bases and J gave up 3 bases, with 11 bases separating them. The germline V gene has CDR1 KGHSH and CDR2 LQKENI. This CDR3 is CASSPSGFYTEAFF. As DNA, the CDR3 is TGTGCCAGCTCACCTTCAGGGTTTTACACTGAAGCTTTCTTT.

The CDR3 loop is CASSIGQYSNQPQHF. Written as DNA, the CDR3 is TGTGCCAGTAGTATCGGACAGTATAGCAATCAGCCCCAGCATTTT. V usage is TRBV19 and J usage is TRBJ1-5; D may be TRBD1 (6 bases). Germline assignment: CDR1 LNHDA and CDR2 SQIVND (reference sequence). The germline V and J ends were trimmed by 3 bases and 0 bases, with 9 bases remaining between them. The CDR3 has 15 residues.

Concerning this clone: This specimen includes other DNA sequences encoding the same CDR3. DNA of the CDR3: TGTGCCAGCAGCCAGGGACAGGGAGGGTCACCCCTCCACTTT. Protein sequence: CASSQGQGGSPLHF. The chain joins TRBV3-1 (or the pseudogene TRBV3-2) to TRBJ1-6, with 9 positions matching TRBD1. The CDR3 loop spans 14 amino acids. Trimming cost V 3 bases and J 10 bases; bases outside gene matches: 4. Germline V lookup: CDR1 LGHDT, CDR2 YNNKEL (reference sequence).

This clone showed up just a few times. The chain is built from TRBV5-1 and TRBJ1-2; 7 bases map to TRBD1. The CDR3 contains 12 residues. Germline V gene data show CDR1 as SGHRS and CDR2 as YFSETQ. V gave up 4 bases and J gave up 10 bases; unmatched junction bases: 7. CDR3 nucleotides: TGCGCCAGCAGCGCCCAGGGGGAGGACTACACCTTC. It translates to CASSAQGEDYTF.

J is TRBJ1-2 and V is TRBV27; D is unresolved. CDR1 MNHEY and CDR2 SMNVEV come from the germline V gene (reference sequence). The CDR3 is made up of 14 amino acids. V lost 5 bases and J 0 bases, leaving 10 bases between the germline ends. The CDR3 coding sequence is TGTGCCAGCAGTAGACATCTATCTAACTATGGCTACACCTTC. Translation gives CASSRHLSNYGYTF.

This clone occurred once. The J gene is TRBJ1-2, the V gene TRBV27; 8 bases agree with TRBD1. This CDR3 contains 16 residues. Germline CDR1 MNHEY, CDR2 SMNVEV (reference sequence). Trimming at V came to 5 bases and at J to 6 bases, leaving 14 bases not matched to a gene. CDR3 amino acids: CASSPNWTGLRNGYTF. CDR3 in DNA: TGTGCCAGCAGTCCGAACTGGACAGGGCTTCGGAATGGCTACACCTTC.

V and J are TRBV10-2 and TRBJ2-7, with TRBD1 matching over 10 bases. CDR3 length: 12 residues. Germline loops: CDR1 WSHSY, CDR2 SAAADI. The ends lost 4 bases at V and 7 bases at J; junction bases unmatched: 1. CDR3: CASSGTGGEQYF. CDR3 DNA: TGCGCCAGCAGTGGGACAGGGGGAGAGCAGTACTTC.

V gene TRBV24-1 combines with J gene TRBJ2-1; D possibly corresponds to TRBD1 (5 bases). CDR1 and CDR2 from the germline V gene are KGHDR and SFDVKD. The CDR3 covers 16 residues. Trimming took off 4 bases at V and 4 bases at J, with 16 bases between the two ends. CDR3 sequence (DNA): TGTGCCACCAGTGACTCCAGACAGAGAATTTACAATGAGCAGTTCTTC. It specifies CATSDSRQRIYNEQFF.

The chain is built from TRBV5-4 and TRBJ1-6; tentatively, D is TRBD1 (5 bases). This CDR3 is 17 amino acids long. Trimming took 1 base from V and 1 from J, leaving 12 bases between them. Looked up from germline, CDR1 is SGHNT and CDR2 is YYREEE (reference sequence). CDR3 sequence (DNA): TGTGCCAGCAGCTTGTTCCAGGGAAAATCCTATAATTCACCCCTCCACTTT. Protein product: CASSLFQGKSYNSPLHF.

Only one count was recorded for this clone. The DNA of the CDR3 is TGTGCCCCCTTCAGTTCACCCCTCCACTTT. Translating gives CAPFSSPLHF. This chain connects TRBV10-3 to TRBJ1-6; D not certain. The CDR3 has 10 residues. V lost 11 bases and J 9 bases, leaving 8 bases between the germline ends. The germline gives CDR1 ENHRY, CDR2 SYGVKD.

The J gene is TRBJ1-6, the V gene TRBV15; 8 bases line up with TRBD1. Looked up from germline, CDR1 is LNHNV and CDR2 is YYDKDF (reference sequence). The CDR3 totals 14 residues. Trimming cost V 5 bases and J 10 bases; bases outside gene matches: 7. The CDR3 DNA follows: TGTGCCACCAGCCGGACAGGGAGTGAATCACCCCTCCACTTT. This codes for CATSRTGSESPLHF.

The chain uses TRBV12-3 or TRBV12-4 and TRBJ2-4; D unclear. The CDR3 has 11 residues. The V end lost 7 bases, the J end lost 10 bases, and 11 bases lay between the germline ends. CDR3 in amino acids: CASTRSGIQYF. DNA of the CDR3: TGTGCCAGCACTAGGAGTGGGATTCAGTACTTC.

The chain joins TRBV7-2 to TRBJ2-3; tentatively, D is TRBD2 (6 bases). The ends were cut back, 0 bases at V and 2 bases at J, with 12 bases in the middle. This CDR3 has 16 residues. CDR1 is SGHTA, CDR2 FQGNSA, per germline. CDR3 amino acids: CASSLAPSGYTDTQYF. The CDR3 nucleotides are TGTGCCAGCAGCTTAGCGCCCAGCGGGTACACAGATACGCAGTATTTT. Drawing the rest from reference TRBV7-2 and TRBJ2-3, the complete variable domain is GAGVSQSPSNKVTEKGKDVELRCDPISGHTALYWYRQSLGQGLEFLIYFQGNSAPDKSGLPSDRFSAERTGGSVSTLTIQRTQQEDSAVYLCASSLAPSGYTDTQYFGPGTRLTVL.

The chain uses TRBV29-1 and TRBJ2-5, with D possibly TRBD2 on 5 matching bases. Germline V lookup: CDR1 SQVTM, CDR2 ANQGSEA. CDR3 length: 11 residues. With 3 bases removed from V and 5 bases from J, the gap between germline ends came to 7 bases. The CDR3 reads CSVDAGETQYF. The DNA for the CDR3 is TGCAGCGTTGACGCGGGTGAGACCCAGTACTTC.

This clone was counted once. V and J are TRBV6-5 and TRBJ1-2; 8 nucleotides line up with TRBD1. Germline-derived CDR1 and CDR2 are MNHEY and SVGAGI. Trimming took 2 bases from V and 3 from J; bases not matched to a gene: 2. This CDR3 spans 14 amino acids. The CDR3 nucleotides are TGTGCCAGCAGTTACCTGGACAGGGACTATGGCTACACCTTC. Its translation: CASSYLDRDYGYTF.

This clone was seen once. The rearrangement uses TRBV7-8 and TRBJ2-7, with a possible D match to TRBD2 (6 bases). The CDR3 runs 14 residues. CDR1 and CDR2 (germline): SGHVS, FQNEAQ. Trimming removed 5 bases from V and 3 bases from J, with 14 bases in between. CDR3 nucleotide sequence: TGTGCCAGCAGCCGGGAGCTAGGACTCTACGAGCAGTACTTC. Translation: CASSRELGLYEQYF.

The chain recombines TRBV5-6 with TRBJ2-3, with D maybe TRBD1 (6 bases). V was shortened by 4 bases and J by 6 bases, with 9 bases between the two germline ends. Germline loops: CDR1 SGHDT, CDR2 YYEEEE. This CDR3 has 12 residues. CDR3 DNA: TGTGCCAGCAGCCGGGACACCGATACGCAGTATTTT. Encoded protein: CASSRDTDTQYF.

The J gene is TRBJ1-5, the V gene TRBV7-2, with TRBD1 matching over 9 bases. CDR3 length: 14 residues. V shed 5 bases, J shed 7 bases, and the junction held 6 bases outside the gene matches. Per the germline V gene, CDR1 is SGHTA and CDR2 is FQGNSA. The CDR3 is CASSPQGALQPQHF. The CDR3 region has the DNA TGTGCCAGCAGCCCACAGGGGGCATTACAGCCCCAGCATTTT.

The rearrangement joins TRBV18 to TRBJ2-2, with no clear D. Germline-derived CDR1 and CDR2 are KGHSH and LQKENI. The CDR3 is made up of 14 amino acids. V lost 0 bases, J lost 4 bases, and 6 bases lay in between. The CDR3 reads CASSPPGVTGELFF. CDR3 nucleotide sequence: TGTGCCAGCTCACCACCGGGCGTCACCGGGGAGCTGTTTTTT.

The genes are TRBV11-2 and TRBJ1-6; TRBD1 agrees at 7 bases. V shed 0 bases, J shed 10 bases, and the junction held 6 bases outside the gene matches. This CDR3 is built from 15 residues. Germline assignment: CDR1 SGHAT and CDR2 FQNNGV. The CDR3 sequence is CASSLEAGGRSPLHF. DNA of the CDR3: TGTGCCAGCAGCTTAGAGGCAGGGGGTCGGTCACCCCTCCACTTT.